This T cell receptor (beta chain) is drawn from a study of T cell responses to AZD1222 COVID-19 vaccine. The table came from immunoSEQ multiplex PCR; TCRdb's copy has only in-frame clones and leaves some out. The sample contains 140,000 or so clones, 85% to 95% of which appear only once. CDR1 is SGHDN and CDR2 is FVKESK in the germline V gene. V was pared by 4 bases and J by 3 bases, with 15 bases between. This CDR3 has 16 amino acids. The sample here was peripheral blood, taken after recovery from COVID-19. This clonotype was obtained from an adult who had recovered from COVID-19. The V call is TRBV14, the J call TRBJ2-2; possibly TRBD1 or TRBD2 for D (5 bases each). The CDR3 loop is CASSRGYIGDTGELFF. In DNA, the CDR3 is TGTGCCAGCAGCCGGGGGTATATAGGCGACACCGGGGAGCTGTTTTTT. The full variable domain, its missing parts supplied by reference TRBV14 and TRBJ2-2, is EAGVTQFPSHSVIEKGQTVTLRCDPISGHDNLYWYRRVMGKEIKFLLHFVKESKQDESGMPNNRFLAERTGGTYSTLKVQPAELEDSGVYFCASSRGYIGDTGELFFGEGSRLTVL.